The 20 T cell receptor beta chains below come from one sample, sequenced in a study of T-cell reconstitution after alpha-beta-depleted transplantation in children (dated by TCRdb to the mid-2010s). The library was generated by PCR. Instrument on record: Illumina HiSeq 2500. TCR libraries were prepared with molecular barcoding, using unique molecular identifiers to normalize TCRbeta repertoire quantification. The raw public reads went through TCRdb reprocessing: fastp at Q25, MiXCR clone calling, in-frame beta chains kept. Each entry merges the rows of one CDR3 protein and shows their most common DNA and genes. Within this sample are 500,000 to 650,000 distinct CDR3 sequences, with about an eighth of them counted one time only. The ten largest make up over 2% of the sample. In the paper's terms, the treatment or condition label means: allogeneic hematopoietic cell transplantation with graft depleted of TCRalphabeta T cells and CD19 B cells.

The input for sequencing was PBMCs, mostly from graft donor cells, taken 360 days after TCRalphabeta/CD19-depleted stem cell transplant. Source of these receptors: a male patient aged 10 to 17 who had a stem cell transplant for acute myeloid leukemia, so the T cells may come from the graft donor.

This clonotype was counted at least ten times. This rearrangement joins TRBV29-1 to TRBJ2-7; unclear D gene. The CDR3 is 12 residues long. The ends were cut back, 3 bases at V and 3 bases at J, with 9 bases in the middle. Germline lookup yields CDR1 SQVTM and CDR2 ANQGSEA. The CDR3: CSVELLSYEQYF. The CDR3 bases are TGCAGCGTTGAGCTTCTGAGCTACGAGCAGTACTTC.

The CDR3 region is CASSFSPGAWETQYF. In nucleotides, the CDR3 is TGTGCCAGCAGCTTTTCACCGGGGGCTTGGGAGACCCAGTACTTC. The chain joins TRBV7-2 to TRBJ2-5; D tentatively reads TRBD1 or TRBD2 (6 bases each). The V end was cut by 3 bases, the J end by 5 bases, with 16 bases between. This CDR3 region has 15 residues. Germline CDR1 and CDR2: SGHTA and FQGNSA.

A few counts support this clonotype. The chain is built from TRBV6-2 or TRBV6-3 and TRBJ2-7, with TRBD2 matching over 11 bases. Germline V gives CDR1 MNHEY, CDR2 SVGEGT. J was trimmed by 3 bases and V by 7 bases; bases with no gene match: 17. The CDR3 covers 18 residues. The CDR3 bases are TGTGCCAGCACCATGTCGGGACTTAGCGGGAGGGCCTTCTACGAGCAGTACTTC. This sequence encodes CASTMSGLSGRAFYEQYF.

The chain employs TRBV18 and TRBJ2-5; 8 nucleotides align to TRBD2. Germline lookup yields CDR1 KGHSH and CDR2 LQKENI. This CDR3 comprises 15 residues. V gave up 6 bases and J gave up 4 bases; unmatched junction bases: 10. The CDR3 loop is CASSPTPAGVETQYF. CDR3 bases: TGTGCCAGCTCCCCGACACCAGCGGGGGTAGAGACCCAGTACTTC. The whole variable domain, remainder taken from reference TRBV18 and TRBJ2-5, is NAGVMQNPRHLVRRRGQEARLRCSPMKGHSHVYWYRQLPEEGLKFMVYLQKENIIDESGMPKERFSAEFPKEGPSILRIQQVVRGDSAAYFCASSPTPAGVETQYFGPGTRLLVL.

The chain combines TRBV4-1 with TRBJ2-5, with 12 positions matching TRBD2. The CDR3 runs 16 residues. From germline, CDR1 is MGHRA and CDR2 YSYEKL. The V and J ends lost 4 bases and 4 bases, in that order; junction bases with no gene match: 7. The CDR3 sequence is CASSRLAGVFSETQYF. The CDR3 bases are TGCGCCAGCAGCCGACTAGCGGGAGTTTTCTCAGAGACCCAGTACTTC.

This clonotype was detected a few times. V and J are TRBV28 and TRBJ2-3; D is possibly TRBD2 (5 bases). CDR3 length: 14 amino acids. The V and J ends lost 5 bases and 3 bases respectively, with 12 bases between them. The V gene's germline CDR1 is MDHEN and CDR2 SYDVKM. The CDR3 reads CASSRTYRTDTQYF. The CDR3 nucleotides are TGTGCCAGCAGTCGGACTTATAGAACAGATACGCAGTATTTT.

This clonotype was detected ten times or more. One end of the junction is discordant with germline, which a read error may explain. The V and J genes are TRBV7-7 and TRBJ2-1; D remains ambiguous. The CDR3 sequence is 12 residues long. Germline CDR1 and CDR2: SSHAT and FNYEAQ (reference sequence). The CDR3 nucleotides are TGTGCTAGCAGCCCTCTGGTGGGTGAGCAGTTCTTC. Encoded protein: CASSPLVGEQFF. Using reference TRBV7-7 and TRBJ2-1 for the parts outside the CDR3, the full variable domain is GAGVSQSPRYKVTKRGQDVTLRCDPISSHATLYWYQQALGQGPEFLTYFNYEAQPDKSGLPSDRFSAERPEGSISTLTIQRTEQRDSAMYRCASSPLVGEQFFGPGTRLTVL.

This clonotype was counted a few times. The chain has TRBV20-1 and TRBJ2-6; TRBD2 aligns across 10 bases. With V trimmed by 0 bases and J by 2 bases, 7 bases remained unmatched. The CDR3 covers 18 residues. The germline V gene encodes CDR1 DFQATT and CDR2 SNEGSKA (reference sequence). The CDR3 region has the DNA TGCAGTGCTAGAGATCTCAAGCGGGAGGGCCCTGGGGCCAACGTCCTGACTTTC. The encoded protein is CSARDLKREGPGANVLTF.

This clonotype was seen only a few times. The chain is built from TRBV23-1 and TRBJ2-4, with D maybe TRBD2 (6 bases). TRBV23-1 is an ORF, with its function uncertain. Deletions cut 8 bases from V and 0 bases from J, with 11 bases between. There are 14 residues in the CDR3. The CDR3 DNA reads as TGCGCCAGCCCGGGAGTCATAGCCAAAAACATTCAGTACTTC. Translation gives CASPGVIAKNIQYF.

Ten or more counts support this clonotype. The V call is TRBV12-3 or TRBV12-4, the J call TRBJ1-3, with 7 bases matching TRBD1. The CDR3 is 14 amino acids. J was trimmed by 2 bases and V by 3 bases; bases with no gene match: 1. CDR3 protein: CASSFGTAGNTIYF. DNA of the CDR3: TGTGCCAGCAGTTTTGGGACAGCTGGAAACACCATATATTTT.

The chain carries TRBV7-1 and TRBJ2-1; the match to TRBD2 covers 9 bases. TRBV7-1 is assigned to the ORF class and has an uncertain function. The CDR3 runs 14 residues. With V trimmed by 3 bases and J by 8 bases, 5 bases remained unmatched. The CDR3 reads CASSSQGLADEQFF. The CDR3, as DNA: TGTGCCAGCAGCTCCCAGGGACTAGCCGATGAGCAGTTCTTC.

This clonotype appeared a few times. The chain uses TRBV20-1 and TRBJ2-7, with 11 bases matching TRBD2. Trimming at V came to 5 bases and at J to 5 bases, leaving 5 bases not matched to a gene. Germline CDR1 reads DFQATT; CDR2 reads SNEGSKA (reference sequence). The CDR3 length is 13 residues. CDR3 protein: CSASLAGVDEQYF. The DNA for the CDR3 is TGCAGTGCTTCACTAGCGGGAGTTGACGAGCAGTACTTC.

The count of this clonotype is one. The J gene is TRBJ2-3, the V gene TRBV5-6; 9 nucleotides agree with TRBD1. J was trimmed by 2 bases and V by 2 bases; bases with no gene match: 9. The CDR3 is 17 residues long. CDR1 SGHDT and CDR2 YYEEEE come from the germline V gene. CDR3 sequence (DNA): TGTGCCAGCAGCTTCCTCCTACAGGGGGCTTACACAGATACGCAGTATTTT. Translating gives CASSFLLQGAYTDTQYF.

J is TRBJ1-1 and V is TRBV9; unclear D gene. The CDR3 spans 13 residues. The V end lost 3 bases, the J end lost 5 bases, and 11 bases lay between the germline ends. CDR1 and CDR2 from the germline V gene are SGDLS and YYNGEE. The CDR3, as DNA: TGTGCCAGCAGCGCCGCCACCATGACTGAAGCTTTCTTT. Encoded protein: CASSAATMTEAFF.

This clonotype was counted a few times. V is TRBV5-1 and J is TRBJ2-2, with D hard to call. Germline loops: CDR1 SGHRS, CDR2 YFSETQ. The V end was cut by 0 bases, the J end by 1 base, with 10 bases between. The CDR3 runs to 16 residues. The CDR3: CASSLAAMVNTGELFF. CDR3 in DNA: TGCGCCAGCAGCTTGGCGGCGATGGTGAACACCGGGGAGCTGTTTTTT. Together with reference TRBV5-1 and TRBJ2-2, the CDR3 gives the full variable domain: KAGVTQTPRYLIKTRGQQVTLSCSPISGHRSVSWYQQTPGQGLQFLFEYFSETQRNKGNFPGRFSGRQFSNSRSEMNVSTLELGDSALYLCASSLAAMVNTGELFFGEGSRLTVL.

The chain links TRBV3-1 to TRBJ2-7, with 10 positions matching TRBD2. The J segment lost 3 bases and the V segment lost 1 base, leaving 3 bases of the junction unmatched. CDR1 and CDR2 from the germline V gene are LGHDT and YNNKEL (reference sequence). The CDR3 spans 15 residues. CDR3 residues: CASSQASGSIYEQYF. The CDR3 DNA follows: TGTGCCAGCAGCCAAGCTAGCGGGAGCATCTACGAGCAGTACTTC.

The chain combines TRBV28 with TRBJ2-7; 8 nucleotides align to TRBD1. V trimming: 6 bases; J trimming: 0 bases; junction bases outside the gene matches: 7. CDR3 length equals 15 residues. Germline V gene data show CDR1 as MDHEN and CDR2 as SYDVKM. The CDR3 nucleotides read TGTGCCAGCAGCGCACCGGGACAGGTCTCCTACGAGCAGTACTTC. Encoded protein: CASSAPGQVSYEQYF.

There are many counts of this clonotype. This sequence joins TRBV6-2 or TRBV6-3 and TRBJ2-7, with 7 bases that match TRBD2. V gave up 6 bases and J gave up 0 bases; unmatched junction bases: 14. The CDR3 spans 17 residues. In germline, CDR1 is MNHEY, CDR2 SVGEGT. CDR3 protein: CASRKHGLAAHSYEQYF. The CDR3, as DNA: TGTGCCAGCAGAAAACACGGGCTAGCGGCCCACTCCTACGAGCAGTACTTC.

The V call is TRBV29-1, the J call TRBJ2-3; TRBD1 matches at 9 bases. Germline V gene data show CDR1 as SQVTM and CDR2 as ANQGSEA. V lost 8 bases, J lost 5 bases, and 11 bases stayed unmatched. The CDR3 sequence is 14 residues long. CDR3 DNA sequence: TGCAGCCTGACTCGGGACAGGGCTAGAGATACGCAGTATTTT. Protein sequence: CSLTRDRARDTQYF.

The V and J genes are TRBV4-3 and TRBJ2-6; tentative D call: TRBD1 (5 bases). V gave up 0 bases and J gave up 2 bases, with 8 bases separating them. There are 16 residues in the CDR3. Germline V gene data show CDR1 as LGHNA and CDR2 as YSLEER. The CDR3 spells CASSQDQGTGANVLTF. CDR3 bases: TGCGCCAGCAGCCAAGATCAGGGAACTGGGGCCAACGTCCTGACTTTC.